The 12 T cell receptor beta chains reported below all come from one sample, sequenced in a study of shared clonotypes between healthy human individuals. Naive CD8 cells, CD45RO-negative and positively selected for CCR7, excluded terminally differentiated effector memory CD45RA+ cells. Here immunoSEQ multiplex PCR was the method, and the copy in TCRdb shows in-frame clones only, minus some. The sample consists of over 800,000 clones, about 92% of them appearing once. Sequencing used naive CD8+ T cells sorted from blood. The receptor set was obtained from a man aged 25-40 years in good health.

The chain has TRBV5-1 and TRBJ2-3, with D perhaps matching TRBD1 (5 bases). The germline V gene has CDR1 SGHRS and CDR2 YFSETQ. Trimming stripped 5 bases from V and 1 base from J, with 8 bases between. CDR3 size: 13 residues. DNA of the CDR3: TGCGCCAGCAGGGACACCGGCACAGATACGCAGTATTTT. Translation: CASRDTGTDTQYF.

CDR3 bases: TGTGCCAGCAGCTTTACCATGCGGGGGAGAAGGACTGAAGCTTTCTTT. Protein: CASSFTMRGRRTEAFF. V and J are TRBV7-9 and TRBJ1-1; a possible D gene is TRBD1 (5 bases). Trimming took off 3 bases at V and 5 bases at J, with 19 bases between the two ends. Per the germline V gene, CDR1 is SEHNR and CDR2 is FQNEAQ (reference sequence). This CDR3 comprises 16 residues.

V and J are TRBV7-9 and TRBJ1-2; the match to TRBD1 covers 7 bases. This CDR3 contains 14 residues. Losses at the gene ends were 5 bases for V and 2 bases for J; bases not matched to a gene: 5. Looked up from germline, CDR1 is SEHNR and CDR2 is FQNEAQ (reference sequence). In nucleotides, the CDR3 is TGTGCCAGCAGCCCGGGGACAGACAACTATGGCTACACCTTC. As protein: CASSPGTDNYGYTF.

This clone was picked up one time. This chain uses TRBV11-2 with TRBJ2-1; 9 nucleotides align to TRBD1. CDR3 length: 15 residues. Trimming cost V 3 bases and J 10 bases; bases outside gene matches: 10. From germline, CDR1 is SGHAT and CDR2 FQNNGV. The CDR3 DNA reads TGTGCCAGCAGCTTTGCCATTCGGACAGGGGTCGAGCAGTTCTTC. Protein product: CASSFAIRTGVEQFF.

The chain couples TRBV28 to TRBJ2-1, with 9 bases aligning to TRBD2. The CDR3 runs 18 residues. V was pared by 0 bases and J by 0 bases, with 6 bases of the junction left unmatched. Germline values: CDR1 MDHEN, CDR2 SYDVKM. Written as DNA, the CDR3 is TGTGCCAGCAGTTTATGGACTAGCGGAACCAGCTCCTACAATGAGCAGTTCTTC. Amino acids: CASSLWTSGTSSYNEQFF. Full variable domain (rest looked up from reference TRBV28 and TRBJ2-1): DVKVTQSSRYLVKRTGEKVFLECVQDMDHENMFWYRQDPGLGLRLIYFSYDVKMKEKGDIPEGYSVSREKKERFSLILESASTNQTSMYLCASSLWTSGTSSYNEQFFGPGTRLTVL.

This clone has only one observation. V usage is TRBV5-1 and J usage is TRBJ2-5, with D possibly matching TRBD1 (6 bases). CDR3 size: 14 residues. Germline values: CDR1 SGHRS, CDR2 YFSETQ. V lost 4 bases and J lost 4, with 14 bases in between. The CDR3: CASSPQGHRETQYF. CDR3 coding DNA: TGCGCCAGCAGCCCCCAGGGGCATAGAGAGACCCAGTACTTC. The variable domain in full, with the rest retrieved from reference TRBV5-1 and TRBJ2-5, is KAGVTQTPRYLIKTRGQQVTLSCSPISGHRSVSWYQQTPGQGLQFLFEYFSETQRNKGNFPGRFSGRQFSNSRSEMNVSTLELGDSALYLCASSPQGHRETQYFGPGTRLLVL.

In this sample, this clone turned up once. The rearrangement joins TRBV19 to TRBJ2-2; the match to TRBD1 covers 7 bases. The germline V gene has CDR1 LNHDA and CDR2 SQIVND (reference sequence). V gave up 3 bases and J gave up 0 bases; unmatched junction bases: 4. This CDR3 region has 16 residues. CDR3 nucleotides: TGTGCCAGTAGTATGTTGGGGACAGCGAACACCGGGGAGCTGTTTTTT. Amino acids: CASSMLGTANTGELFF.

CDR3 nucleotide sequence: TGCAGCGTTGCCGGGACCCTAAGCACAGATACGCAGTATTTT. Translation gives CSVAGTLSTDTQYF. The chain combines TRBV29-1 with TRBJ2-3; the D call may be TRBD1 or TRBD2 (5 bases each). The CDR3 extends over 14 amino acids. From germline, CDR1 is SQVTM and CDR2 ANQGSEA. Trimming pared 4 bases from V and 0 bases from J, leaving 11 bases between.

The rearrangement uses TRBV5-1 and TRBJ2-1; 7 nucleotides agree with TRBD2. Per the germline V gene, CDR1 is SGHRS and CDR2 is YFSETQ. There are 16 residues in the CDR3. J gave up 2 bases and V 0 bases, and 5 bases lay outside the gene matches. The chain's CDR3 is CASSLGGSAAYNEQFF. The CDR3, as DNA: TGCGCCAGCAGCTTGGGCGGGAGTGCCGCCTACAATGAGCAGTTCTTC.

J is TRBJ2-5 and V is TRBV27; unclear D gene. The CDR3 has 14 amino acids. Germline values: CDR1 MNHEY, CDR2 SMNVEV (reference sequence). With 2 bases removed from V and 3 bases from J, the gap between germline ends came to 10 bases. The CDR3 reads CASSLSRQKETQYF. The CDR3 coding sequence is TGTGCCAGCAGTTTAAGCCGACAAAAAGAGACCCAGTACTTC.

This clone was counted between two and nine times. This chain connects TRBV6-5 to TRBJ1-1; no definite D call. The V and J ends lost 6 bases and 0 bases respectively, with 5 bases between them. Germline V gene data show CDR1 as MNHEY and CDR2 as SVGAGI. The CDR3 is 12 residues long. The CDR3 sequence is CASSHMNTEAFF. The CDR3, as DNA: TGTGCCAGCAGCCACATGAACACTGAAGCTTTCTTT.

This rearrangement joins TRBV7-9 to TRBJ2-4; tentatively, D is TRBD2 (6 bases). The CDR3 contains 15 residues. Germline assignment: CDR1 SEHNR and CDR2 FQNEAQ (reference sequence). V lost 5 bases and J 7 bases, leaving 18 bases between the germline ends. This CDR3 is CASSPNGVGSNIQYF. CDR3 nucleotides: TGTGCCAGCAGCCCGAATGGGGTCGGGAGCAACATTCAGTACTTC.